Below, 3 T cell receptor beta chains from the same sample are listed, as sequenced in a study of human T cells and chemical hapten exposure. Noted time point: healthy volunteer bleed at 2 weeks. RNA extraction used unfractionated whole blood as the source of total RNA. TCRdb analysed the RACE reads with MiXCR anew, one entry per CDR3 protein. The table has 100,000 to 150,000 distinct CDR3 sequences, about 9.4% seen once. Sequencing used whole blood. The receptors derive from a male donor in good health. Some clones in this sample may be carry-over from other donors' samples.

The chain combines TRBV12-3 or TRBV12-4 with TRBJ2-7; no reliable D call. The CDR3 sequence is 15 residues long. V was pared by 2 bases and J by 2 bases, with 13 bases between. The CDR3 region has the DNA TGTGCCAGCAGTTTAAGCACCCAAAAACCCTACGAGCAGTACTTC. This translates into CASSLSTQKPYEQYF.

CDR3 residues: CASSQEDRADGYTF. The CDR3 nucleotides are TGTGCCAGCAGCCAAGAGGACAGGGCGGATGGCTACACCTTC. The rearrangement joins TRBV3-1 to TRBJ1-2, with 8 bases matching TRBD1. Trimming took 0 bases from V and 6 from J; bases not matched to a gene: 3. CDR1 is LGHDT and CDR2 is YNNKEL in the germline V gene (reference sequence). This CDR3 contains 14 residues.

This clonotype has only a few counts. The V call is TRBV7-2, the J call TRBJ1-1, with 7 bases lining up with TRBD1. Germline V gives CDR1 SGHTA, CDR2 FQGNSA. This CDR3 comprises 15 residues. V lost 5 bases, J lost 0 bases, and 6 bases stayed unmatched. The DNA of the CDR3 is TGTGCCAGCAGCGCCGAGACAGGGTTGAACACTGAAGCTTTCTTT. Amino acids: CASSAETGLNTEAFF. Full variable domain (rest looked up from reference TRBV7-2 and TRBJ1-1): GAGVSQSPSNKVTEKGKDVELRCDPISGHTALYWYRQSLGQGLEFLIYFQGNSAPDKSGLPSDRFSAERTGGSVSTLTIQRTQQEDSAVYLCASSAETGLNTEAFFGQGTRLTVV.